These 17 T cell receptor beta chains were all obtained from the same sample, sequenced in a study of post-analysis software for immune sequencing data. Study-wide results and caveats: Controls had lower frequencies than patients of about five TRBV segments, which included TRBV5-6, TRBV5-1 and TRBV20-1.

The TCR beta cDNA libraries carried unique molecular identifiers. TCRdb recomputed calls from the PCR reads with MiXCR, one row per CDR3 protein. The data hold some 690,000 distinct CDR3 sequences, with around 60% observed a single time. The antigens of these receptors remain unknown. Sequences were obtained from blood. The receptors come from a girl aged 2-10 years with multiple sclerosis.

V and J are TRBV12-5 and TRBJ1-1; possible D gene TRBD1, 5 bases. Germline V gives CDR1 LGHNT, CDR2 FRNRAP. Trimming pared 7 bases from V and 8 bases from J, leaving 11 bases between. The CDR3 has 11 amino acids. The CDR3 loop reads CASALNREAFF. Here the CDR3 DNA reads TGTGCTAGTGCCCTGAACAGGGAAGCTTTCTTT.

This clonotype was counted between two and nine times. The chain combines TRBV3-1 with TRBJ2-7, with 8 bases identical to TRBD2. Germline CDR1 is LGHDT and CDR2 is YNNKEL (reference sequence). CDR3 length: 17 amino acids. Trimming removed 0 bases from V and 2 bases from J; junction bases left unmatched: 9. The chain's CDR3 is CASSQDIGLAGTYEQYF. In nucleotides, the CDR3 is TGTGCCAGCAGCCAAGATATCGGGCTAGCGGGTACCTACGAGCAGTACTTC.

This sequence joins TRBV20-1 and TRBJ2-1; TRBD2 matches at 11 bases. V was clipped by 4 bases and J by 1 base; unmatched bases: 6. Germline V gives CDR1 DFQATT, CDR2 SNEGSKA (reference sequence). The CDR3 is made up of 16 amino acids. CDR3 sequence: CSATLLAGVSYNEQFF. The CDR3, as DNA: TGCAGTGCTACCTTACTAGCGGGAGTTTCCTACAATGAGCAGTTCTTC.

The chain has TRBV12-3 or TRBV12-4 and TRBJ2-1; D is possibly TRBD1 or TRBD2 (7 bases each). Deletions cut 3 bases from V and 7 bases from J, with 13 bases between. This CDR3 has 14 amino acids. The CDR3 loop reads CASSLGGGQNEQFF. In nucleotides, the CDR3 is TGTGCCAGCAGTTTGGGAGGGGGCCAGAATGAGCAGTTCTTC.

This sequence joins TRBV11-1 and TRBJ2-1, with D possibly TRBD2 on 6 matching bases. This CDR3 is built from 14 residues. Per the germline V gene, CDR1 is SGHAT and CDR2 is FQDESV (reference sequence). Trimming removed 6 bases at V and 7 bases at J, with 16 bases between. The DNA for the CDR3 is TGTGCCAGCAGTATAGATAGCCGGGGGAATGAGCAGTTCTTC. It codes for CASSIDSRGNEQFF.

The chain couples TRBV6-5 to TRBJ2-2; 8 bases match TRBD2. Per the germline V gene, CDR1 is MNHEY and CDR2 is SVGAGI. CDR3 size: 15 residues. The V segment lost 5 bases and the J segment 1 base; nucleotides outside the gene matches: 3. The CDR3 DNA reads as TGTGCCAGCAGTCCAAGCGGGAGGAACACCGGGGAGCTGTTTTTT. Translating it yields CASSPSGRNTGELFF.

The genes are TRBV6-6 and TRBJ2-7; TRBD1 matches at 9 bases. CDR3 length equals 13 residues. CDR1 and CDR2 from the germline V gene are MNHNY and SVGAGI (reference sequence). After removal of 6 bases from V and 5 bases from J, the junction contained 5 bases not matched to a gene. The CDR3 loop is CASSYRQGDEQYF. The CDR3 DNA is TGTGCCAGCAGCTACAGACAGGGGGACGAGCAGTACTTC.

This clonotype has only a few counts. This chain links TRBV6-1 with TRBJ2-7; D is perhaps TRBD2 (5 bases). V was clipped by 5 bases and J by 6 bases, with 17 bases between them. CDR3 length: 14 residues. Per the germline V gene, CDR1 is MNHNS and CDR2 is SASEGT. For the CDR3, the DNA is TGTGCCAGCAGTTCCGGACGGGGATGGGGCGAGCAGTACTTC. This sequence encodes CASSSGRGWGEQYF.

The gene calls are TRBV20-1 and TRBJ2-5; TRBD2 agrees at 13 bases. CDR3 length: 16 amino acids. Germline V gene data show CDR1 as DFQATT and CDR2 as SNEGSKA (reference sequence). The trim removed 1 base at V and 1 base at J, leaving 3 bases unmatched. The CDR3: CSARGGLAGFQETQYF. The CDR3 bases are TGCAGTGCTAGAGGGGGACTAGCGGGATTCCAAGAGACCCAGTACTTC.

This clonotype was found many times. The chain links TRBV5-1 to TRBJ2-1; 9 bases are shared with TRBD2. The V and J ends lost 5 bases and 5 bases, in that order; junction bases with no gene match: 2. From germline, CDR1 is SGHRS and CDR2 YFSETQ. The CDR3 totals 13 residues. CDR3: CASSLAGDNEQFF. The CDR3 bases are TGCGCCAGCAGTTTAGCGGGGGACAATGAGCAGTTCTTC.

This rearrangement joins TRBV5-1 to TRBJ2-3; D might be TRBD1 (5 bases). The V gene lost 2 bases and the J gene lost 9 bases, with 13 bases spanning the gap. This CDR3 has 13 residues. Germline V gene data show CDR1 as SGHRS and CDR2 as YFSETQ. The CDR3 DNA reads TGCGCCAGCAGCTTATCCGGACAATCCACGCAGTATTTT. It encodes CASSLSGQSTQYF.

The V call is TRBV5-4, the J call TRBJ2-6, with TRBD1 identical over 7 bases. The CDR3 spans 17 residues. CDR1 and CDR2 from the germline V gene are SGHNT and YYREEE (reference sequence). J was trimmed by 0 bases and V by 4 bases; bases with no gene match: 7. Here the CDR3 DNA reads TGTGCCAGCAGCGCCTGGGACAGACGCTCTGGGGCCAACGTCCTGACTTTC. The encoded protein is CASSAWDRRSGANVLTF.

This chain uses TRBV20-1 with TRBJ2-5, with a tentative D call TRBD1 (6 bases). The CDR3 loop spans 12 amino acids. CDR1 DFQATT and CDR2 SNEGSKA come from the germline V gene (reference sequence). Trimming removed 4 bases from V and 4 bases from J, with 10 bases in between. CDR3 region: CSAKLGGETQYF. The CDR3 DNA reads TGCAGTGCTAAATTAGGGGGAGAGACCCAGTACTTC.

A few counts support this clonotype. This chain uses TRBV12-3 or TRBV12-4 with TRBJ1-1, with D perhaps matching TRBD1 (5 bases). Trimming cost V 4 bases and J 10 bases, with 10 bases left between them. There are 11 residues in the CDR3. CDR3 DNA sequence: TGTGCCAGCAGTTCGGACATTGTAGCTTTCTTT. Translation gives CASSSDIVAFF.

In this sample, this clonotype turned up once. The chain uses TRBV20-1 and TRBJ2-5; 11 nucleotides align to TRBD2. The V and J ends lost 5 bases and 6 bases, in that order; junction bases with no gene match: 11. Germline V CDR1 and CDR2: DFQATT, SNEGSKA (reference sequence). The CDR3 has 15 residues. Here the CDR3 reads CSAPSSLAGVKTQYF. In nucleotides, the CDR3 is TGCAGTGCTCCTTCCTCACTAGCGGGAGTAAAGACCCAGTACTTC.

The J gene is TRBJ2-1, the V gene TRBV5-1; D possibly uses TRBD1 or TRBD2 (6 bases each). The germline CDR1 and CDR2 sequences are SGHRS and YFSETQ. There are 16 residues in the CDR3. V was shortened by 2 bases and J by 6 bases, with 18 bases between the two germline ends. In DNA, the CDR3 is TGCGCCAGCAGCTTCGGTGGACGGGGGCCAATCAATGAGCAGTTCTTC. This codes for CASSFGGRGPINEQFF.

The chain carries TRBV30 and TRBJ2-3; D is ambiguous. Per the germline V gene, CDR1 is GTSNPN and CDR2 is SVGIG (reference sequence). The CDR3 is 14 residues long. The germline V and J ends were trimmed by 0 bases and 2 bases, with 9 bases remaining between them. The CDR3 DNA follows: TGTGCCTGGAGTGTTGGCAGGTTCACAGATACGCAGTATTTT. Amino acids: CAWSVGRFTDTQYF.